Listed here are 20 T cell receptor beta chains from one sample, sequenced in a study of siplizumab effects on memory and regulatory T cells. TCRdb's table, derived via immunoSEQ multiplex PCR, lists solely in-frame clones and lacks some. The sample shows around 82,000 clones, 93% of them seen only once. Sequencing was done on a sample of CD8+ T cells sorted from blood. Every receptor here comes from a human donor in good health.

This sequence joins TRBV6-5 and TRBJ1-3, with D unclear. This CDR3 comprises 13 residues. The germline gives CDR1 MNHEY, CDR2 SVGAGI. Trimming left V 6 bases short and J 3 bases short, with 9 bases between. This CDR3 is CASRPSFGNTIYF. Here the CDR3 DNA reads TGTGCCAGCAGGCCCAGTTTTGGAAACACCATATATTTT.

This rearrangement joins TRBV11-2 to TRBJ2-7, with 11 bases fitting TRBD2. V gave up 2 bases and J gave up 5 bases; unmatched junction bases: 5. The germline gives CDR1 SGHAT, CDR2 FQNNGV. The CDR3 has 15 residues. For the CDR3, the DNA is TGTGCCAGCAGCTTACTAGCGGGGGGAACGGACGAGCAGTACTTC. This codes for CASSLLAGGTDEQYF.

The V and J genes are TRBV10-3 and TRBJ2-7; D is uncertain. V lost 0 bases and J 1 base, leaving 7 bases between the germline ends. This CDR3 region has 14 residues. Germline V gene sequence: CDR1 ENHRY, CDR2 SYGVKD. The CDR3 bases are TGTGCCATCAGTGAGTCTGGCCAGTCCTACGAGCAGTACTTC. It is translated as CAISESGQSYEQYF.

V gene TRBV6-5 combines with J gene TRBJ1-1; D remains ambiguous. CDR3 length: 13 amino acids. Germline assignment: CDR1 MNHEY and CDR2 SVGAGI. The V gene lost 6 bases and the J gene lost 5 bases, with 13 bases spanning the gap. CDR3 sequence: CASSSTVATEAFF. The CDR3 DNA reads TGTGCCAGCAGCTCAACAGTGGCGACTGAAGCTTTCTTT.

The CDR3 DNA follows: TGTTGCCCAGGTCCAGATACGCAGTATTTT. Protein product: CCPGPDTQYF. The chain carries TRBV7-9 and TRBJ2-3; no clear D. Germline CDR1 is SEHNR and CDR2 is FQNEAQ (reference sequence). The CDR3 is 10 amino acids.

J is TRBJ1-3 and V is TRBV27; D unresolved. This CDR3 is built from 16 residues. V lost 3 bases to trimming and J lost 1 base, with 13 bases between them. From germline, CDR1 is MNHEY and CDR2 SMNVEV (reference sequence). The CDR3 nucleotides are TGTGCCAGCAGTTTGTCCCGCTGGGATTCTGGAAACACCATATATTTT. As protein: CASSLSRWDSGNTIYF.

The chain combines TRBV9 with TRBJ2-1, with 9 bases fitting TRBD1. J gave up 7 bases and V 4 bases, and 9 bases lay outside the gene matches. The germline gives CDR1 SGDLS, CDR2 YYNGEE. CDR3 length: 15 residues. This CDR3 reads CASSTTGGTANEQFF. The CDR3 DNA is TGTGCCAGCAGCACGACAGGGGGAACGGCTAATGAGCAGTTCTTC.

The chain employs TRBV19 and TRBJ1-5, with D unclear. With 7 bases removed from V and 6 bases from J, the gap between germline ends came to 4 bases. CDR1 and CDR2 from the germline V gene are LNHDA and SQIVND (reference sequence). The CDR3 extends over 10 amino acids. CDR3 amino acids: CASNVQPQHF. The CDR3 DNA sequence: TGTGCCAGTAACGTTCAGCCCCAGCATTTT.

The CDR3 loop is CSVELQTDVVSGNTIYF. The CDR3 DNA reads as TGCAGCGTTGAGCTCCAGACGGACGTCGTCTCTGGAAACACCATATATTTT. This sequence joins TRBV29-1 and TRBJ1-3; D not certain. The CDR3 is 17 residues long. V lost 3 bases to trimming and J lost 0 bases, with 18 bases between them. CDR1 and CDR2 (germline): SQVTM, ANQGSEA.

The V and J genes are TRBV11-2 and TRBJ1-5; a weak D match, TRBD1 (6 bases). The CDR3 is 14 residues long. Germline CDR1 reads SGHAT; CDR2 reads FQNNGV. Trimming shortened V by 5 bases and J by 5 bases, and 13 bases separated the two germline ends. CDR3 loop: CASSPDRPDQPQHF. CDR3 coding DNA: TGTGCCAGCAGCCCTGACAGGCCGGATCAGCCCCAGCATTTT.

The genes are TRBV4-1 and TRBJ2-5, with D possibly called TRBD1 or TRBD2 (6 bases each). The CDR3 runs 15 residues. V was shortened by 4 bases and J by 4 bases, with 16 bases between the two germline ends. Per the germline V gene, CDR1 is MGHRA and CDR2 is YSYEKL. CDR3 amino acids: CASSLKGGPPETQYF. The DNA of the CDR3 is TGCGCCAGCAGCCTGAAGGGGGGACCCCCAGAGACCCAGTACTTC.

The genes are TRBV9 and TRBJ2-7; 9 bases are a match to TRBD2. CDR1 SGDLS and CDR2 YYNGEE come from the germline V gene. CDR3 length: 15 residues. The trim removed 0 bases at V and 6 bases at J, leaving 7 bases unmatched. CDR3 nucleotide sequence: TGTGCCAGCAGCGTAGGGAGTGCGGGGGGGCTCGAGCAGTACTTC. As protein: CASSVGSAGGLEQYF. The full variable domain, with the rest looked up from reference TRBV9 and TRBJ2-7, is DSGVTQTPKHLITATGQRVTLRCSPRSGDLSVYWYQQSLDQGLQFLIQYYNGEERAKGNILERFSAQQFPDLHSELNLSSLELGDSALYFCASSVGSAGGLEQYFGPGTRLTVT.

The rearrangement uses TRBV4-1 and TRBJ2-3; D is ambiguous. The CDR3 covers 14 residues. The V end lost 0 bases, the J end lost 3 bases, and 7 bases lay between the germline ends. CDR1 is MGHRA, CDR2 YSYEKL, per germline. CDR3 sequence reads: CASSQDKGTDTQYF. DNA for the CDR3: TGCGCCAGCAGCCAAGATAAAGGGACAGATACGCAGTATTTT.

This sequence joins TRBV28 and TRBJ1-2; no clear D. Trimming took off 3 bases at V and 8 bases at J, with 10 bases between the two ends. This CDR3 is built from 12 residues. CDR1 MDHEN and CDR2 SYDVKM come from the germline V gene. Written as DNA, the CDR3 is TGTGCCAGCAGTTTCTCCCGGTTGGGCTACACCTTC. Amino acid sequence: CASSFSRLGYTF.

The V call is TRBV2, the J call TRBJ2-3; D perhaps matches TRBD2 (6 bases). The CDR3 covers 15 residues. The V gene lost 6 bases and the J gene lost 3 bases, with 16 bases spanning the gap. Germline V lookup: CDR1 SNHLY, CDR2 FYNNEI. The CDR3 DNA reads as TGTGCCAGCAGCTCCGGACTACCCGGGACAGATACGCAGTATTTT. Protein sequence: CASSSGLPGTDTQYF.

This chain connects TRBV19 to TRBJ2-7, with 8 bases fitting TRBD2. The CDR3 covers 17 residues. Germline lookup yields CDR1 LNHDA and CDR2 SQIVND (reference sequence). V shed 3 bases and J 3 bases; nucleotides not matched to a gene: 13. CDR3 in amino acids: CASSIAAGAEINYEQYF. The CDR3 DNA reads as TGTGCCAGTAGTATTGCAGCGGGGGCCGAAATAAACTACGAGCAGTACTTC.

This clone is a singleton in its sample. This rearrangement joins TRBV5-4 to TRBJ2-2; a weak D match, TRBD2 (5 bases). Germline V lookup: CDR1 SGHNT, CDR2 YYREEE (reference sequence). The CDR3 sequence is 14 residues long. V was clipped by 4 bases and J by 5 bases, with 12 bases between them. CDR3 in amino acids: CASSAKAVTGELFF. Written as DNA, the CDR3 is TGTGCCAGCAGCGCCAAAGCGGTGACCGGGGAGCTGTTTTTT.

The chain is built from TRBV4-1 and TRBJ2-1, with 14 positions matching TRBD2. Germline V gene lookup returns CDR1 MGHRA and CDR2 YSYEKL. The junction had 4 bases not matched to a gene; V was cut back by 4 bases and J by 8 bases. The CDR3 extends over 15 amino acids. CDR3 protein: CASSPRLAGGYEQFF. The CDR3 DNA reads TGCGCCAGCAGCCCTAGACTAGCGGGGGGGTATGAGCAGTTCTTC.

This clone has more than one count but fewer than ten. V gene TRBV6-4 combines with J gene TRBJ2-1; 8 bases match TRBD2. The junction had 5 bases not matched to a gene; V was cut back by 4 bases and J by 3 bases. Germline values: CDR1 MRHNA, CDR2 SNTAGT. This CDR3 region has 15 residues. CDR3 sequence: CASSALSGDYNEQFF. CDR3 DNA: TGTGCCAGCAGTGCTCTTAGCGGGGACTACAATGAGCAGTTCTTC.

V gene TRBV19 combines with J gene TRBJ2-7; TRBD1 is a possible D gene (6 bases). The CDR3 is 15 residues long. The V gene's germline CDR1 is LNHDA and CDR2 SQIVND (reference sequence). Trimming shortened V by 3 bases and J by 1 base, and 13 bases separated the two germline ends. In DNA form, the CDR3 reads TGTGCCAGTAGTATCAACAGCGGACAGTCCTACGAGCAGTACTTC. Protein sequence: CASSINSGQSYEQYF.